The sequence of this T cell receptor (beta chain) was determined in a study of T cells in Graves' hyperthyroidism and ophthalmopathy (dated by TCRdb to between 2019 and 2020). About the investigation overall: Peripheral blood was collected at initial diagnosis, before any treatment. The roughly 90 discovery patients were divided at random into training and test sets in a 7:3 ratio. Following sampling, methimazole starting at 30 mg daily was given to hyperthyroidism patients, and high-dose intravenous methylprednisolone was given to ophthalmopathy patients. According to the paper, TCR Vbeta CDR3 sequencing was carried out on 120 to 150 peripheral blood samples, which came from under 50 ophthalmopathy, 80 or so hyperthyroidism and some 17 progressor patients. To identify TCR V-J signatures that set the groups apart, the researchers used a discovery cohort of 95 to 100 patients, made up of around 42 with Graves' ophthalmopathy and approximately 57 with stable Graves' hyperthyroidism. Prospective prediction of ophthalmopathy was tested in an independent validation cohort of fewer than 20 hyperthyroidism patients and roughly 16 patients who later progressed to ophthalmopathy. The study also compared thyroid tissue and blood T-cell repertoires from several Graves' hyperthyroidism patients. General conclusions and limits of the study: During validation, the model predicted progression to ophthalmopathy a median of about 5.9 months ahead of onset, with 70.59% sensitivity and 72% to 80% specificity. In cross-validation, a model built on a 13 V-J signature told ophthalmopathy apart from stable hyperthyroidism with 85% to 90% sensitivity and about 81% specificity, and in testing the same model reached 80%/75%. Most expanded thyroid clonotypes (frequency above 0.001) were also detected in blood, a finding suggesting that blood repertoires may reflect thyroid immune responses. Sample size was not statistically predetermined, and blinding of investigators to group allocation was not performed.

This clonotype was observed many times. No cognate antigen has been identified for it. Base qualities were left out, and no much larger clone turns up one base away. The TCR beta CDR3 regions were amplified from the RNA transcripts. The TCR CDR3 was subjected to a first round of RT-PCR using the HTBI primer set and the Qiagen OneStep RT-PCR kit. Libraries were constructed in a second round of multiplex PCR, after which size selection and purification were carried out. The libraries were sequenced on an Illumina HiSeq2000 using paired-end 100 bp reads. From the authors' description of their analysis: SOAPnuke was used to process the raw data, throwing out any read that contained adapters or uncalled bases, had a mean Phred below 15, or lacked an exact constant-primer or identifier match. High-quality paired reads were merged with COPE v1.2.5, and unique nucleotide sequences were defined as clonotypes. Clonotypes were aligned to IMGT TRBV, TRBD and TRBJ reference segments using MiTCR v1.1. The analysis was restricted to V-J combinations with a frequency above 0.0001, which together covered about 99% of the repertoires. The TCS score was defined as the ratio of F50 (clonal expansion) to E x V (chaos), calculated using BLOSUM62-based TCRdist between CDR3 peptides within each V-J. Welch's t-statistics and random forest reduced just over 500 V-J features to under 15, which were used in a naive Bayes classifier (R e1071). TCRdb reprocessing: public reads trimmed at Q25 with fastp, clones called with MiXCR, in-frame beta chains kept. Rows with a matching CDR3 protein are joined into one entry that keeps the most common DNA and genes. These V and J calls derive from TCRdb rather than the authors' analysis. Present in this sample are roughly 290,000 distinct CDR3 sequences, 10% to 15% of which were seen just once. The top ten clones comprise 6.5% to 10% of the sample.

The hyperthyroidism patients were between 18 and 65 years old and newly diagnosed, with a disease duration of less than 2 months. Patients with uncontrolled infections, other autoimmune diseases, pregnancy or lactation were excluded. Diagnoses were based on clinical symptoms, serum thyroxine and TRAb, thyroid ultrasound and orbital computed tomography. Blood from progressor patients was collected at the time of first diagnosis with hyperthyroidism, before any ophthalmopathy symptoms had appeared. PBMCs were isolated from 8 to 10 ml of fresh peripheral blood by Ficoll-Paque density gradient centrifugation. Patients classed as progressors first received a Graves' hyperthyroidism diagnosis and then went on to develop ophthalmopathy during follow-up. Total RNA was extracted with Trizol reagent, and quality was checked on an Agilent 2100 Bioanalyzer. The germline V gene encodes CDR1 DFQATT and CDR2 SNEGSKA (reference sequence). Trimming takes 0 bases off V and 4 bases off J; junction bases not matched to a gene: 13. The CDR3 holds 17 amino acids from the cysteine to the phenylalanine. Here the CDR3 DNA is all that survives: 51 bases in frame from base 1.

The TCR comes from a woman aged 25 to 39 with Graves' hyperthyroidism that later progressed to Graves' ophthalmopathy. Sequenced material: blood. This chain joins TRBV20-1 to TRBJ2-5, with TRBD1 matching 8 junction bases. The sequence in DNA is TGCAGTGCTAGAGATATCGTGGCAGGGGGCATCGCAGAGACCCAGTACTTC. The translation is CSARDIVAGGIAETQYF.